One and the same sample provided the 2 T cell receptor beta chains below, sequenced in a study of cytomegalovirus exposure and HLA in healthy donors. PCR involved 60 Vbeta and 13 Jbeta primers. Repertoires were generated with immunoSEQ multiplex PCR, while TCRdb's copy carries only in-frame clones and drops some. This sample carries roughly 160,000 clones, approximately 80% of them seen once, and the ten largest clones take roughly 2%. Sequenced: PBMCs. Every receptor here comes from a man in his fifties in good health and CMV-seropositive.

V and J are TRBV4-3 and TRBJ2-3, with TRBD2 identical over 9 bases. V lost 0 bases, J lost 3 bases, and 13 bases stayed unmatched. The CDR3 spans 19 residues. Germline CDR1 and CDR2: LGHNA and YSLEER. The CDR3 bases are TGCGCCAGCAGCCAAGATCCTGGCGGGGGGGCCGGCAGAACAGATACGCAGTATTTT. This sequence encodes CASSQDPGGGAGRTDTQYF.

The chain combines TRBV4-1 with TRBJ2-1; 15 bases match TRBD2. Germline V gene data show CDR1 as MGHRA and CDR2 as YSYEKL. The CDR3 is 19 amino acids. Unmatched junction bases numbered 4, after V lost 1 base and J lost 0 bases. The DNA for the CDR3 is TGCGCCAGCAGCCAAGGGACTAGCGGGGGGGGGAGCTCCTACAATGAGCAGTTCTTC. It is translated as CASSQGTSGGGSSYNEQFF.